One sample yielded the 20 T cell receptor beta chains listed below, sequenced in a study of blood T cells in healthy people across ages. Together with a sample-barcoded 5' primer, a J-beta primer mix was included in a second PCR lasting about 6 to 11 cycles. TCRdb reprocessed the 5' RACE reads with MiXCR, giving one entry per CDR3 protein. Found here are 850,000 to 1,100,000 distinct CDR3 sequences, around two fifths of them singletons; the top ten hold around 12%. Sequenced sample: blood. The source is a man in his late teens or twenties in good health.

This clonotype was seen a handful of times. This sequence joins TRBV25-1 and TRBJ1-1; D is uncertain. Trimming stripped 8 bases from V and 6 bases from J, with 16 bases between. The germline V gene has CDR1 MGHDK and CDR2 SYGVNS. This CDR3 spans 13 amino acids. The CDR3 coding sequence is TGTGCCAGCTCGGGCTGGGGAAGGTCTGAAGCTTTCTTT. Amino acid sequence: CASSGWGRSEAFF.

V and J are TRBV9 and TRBJ1-4; TRBD1 aligns across 7 bases. After removal of 0 bases from V and 8 bases from J, the junction contained 7 bases not matched to a gene. The V gene's germline CDR1 is SGDLS and CDR2 YYNGEE. The CDR3 sequence is 15 residues long. The CDR3 DNA follows: TGTGCCAGCAGCGTAGAGGGAAGGGGGCAGGAAAAACTGTTTTTT. Translating gives CASSVEGRGQEKLFF.

This clonotype has a count of ten or more. The chain recombines TRBV10-3 with TRBJ2-3; TRBD2 is a possible D gene (5 bases). This CDR3 region has 13 residues. V shed 10 bases and J shed 2 bases, with 13 bases lying between them. In germline, CDR1 is ENHRY, CDR2 SYGVKD. The CDR3 loop reads CATWTSVTDTQYF. The CDR3, as DNA: TGTGCCACGTGGACTTCAGTCACAGATACGCAGTATTTT.

V gene TRBV28 combines with J gene TRBJ1-3, with unresolved D. Trimming removed 2 bases at V and 4 bases at J, with 9 bases between. This CDR3 spans 14 amino acids. CDR1 and CDR2 (germline): MDHEN, SYDVKM. CDR3 bases: TGTGCCAGCAGTTTAAGTCCAGACGGAAACACCATATATTTT. The encoded protein is CASSLSPDGNTIYF.

This clonotype has only a few counts. This chain uses TRBV29-1 with TRBJ1-1; the D is unclear. Germline loops: CDR1 SQVTM, CDR2 ANQGSEA. The CDR3 consists of 11 residues. Trimming shortened V by 5 bases and J by 6 bases, and 10 bases separated the two germline ends. CDR3 protein: CSVRDTSEAFF. The CDR3 DNA is TGCAGCGTTAGGGATACGTCTGAAGCTTTCTTT.

The V and J genes are TRBV10-3 and TRBJ1-1; TRBD1 aligns across 9 bases. The CDR3 is 14 amino acids. Unmatched junction bases numbered 4, after V lost 4 bases and J lost 4 bases. Germline V lookup: CDR1 ENHRY, CDR2 SYGVKD. CDR3 residues: CAISALDRGTEAFF. The CDR3, as DNA: TGTGCCATCAGTGCCCTGGACAGGGGCACTGAAGCTTTCTTT.

This clonotype has a handful of counts. The rearrangement uses TRBV10-3 and TRBJ1-1; the D gene is possibly TRBD1 (6 bases). Looked up from germline, CDR1 is ENHRY and CDR2 is SYGVKD. This CDR3 region has 13 residues. The V end lost 6 bases, the J end lost 4 bases, and 12 bases lay between the germline ends. CDR3: CAISGGASTEAFF. For the CDR3, the DNA is TGTGCCATCAGCGGGGGGGCGTCCACTGAAGCTTTCTTT.

The J gene is TRBJ2-3, the V gene TRBV20-1; 13 bases are shared with TRBD2. The CDR3 runs 15 residues. The V gene end was trimmed by 4 bases and the J gene end by 1 base; junction bases not matched to a gene: 2. Germline CDR1 DFQATT, CDR2 SNEGSKA (reference sequence). The CDR3 bases are TGCAGTGCTAACGGACTAGCGGGGGGCACAGATACGCAGTATTTT. It encodes CSANGLAGGTDTQYF.

This sequence joins TRBV6-1 and TRBJ2-3, with D maybe TRBD2 (6 bases). V gave up 0 bases and J gave up 6 bases, with 10 bases separating them. Germline CDR1 reads MNHNS; CDR2 reads SASEGT. This CDR3 spans 14 amino acids. CDR3 sequence reads: CASSEAGSGDTQYF. The CDR3 nucleotides are TGTGCCAGCAGTGAAGCTGGGAGCGGGGATACGCAGTATTTT.

The V gene is TRBV3-1, the J gene TRBJ2-5, with a possible D match to TRBD2 (5 bases). The CDR3 is 12 amino acids. With 6 bases removed from V and 2 bases from J, the gap between germline ends came to 7 bases. Germline V lookup: CDR1 LGHDT, CDR2 YNNKEL (reference sequence). The CDR3 loop is CASRGVQETQYF. DNA of the CDR3: TGTGCCAGCAGGGGAGTACAAGAGACCCAGTACTTC.

Remarks on this clonotype: A much larger clone lies one base from this, so it may be a read error. The rearrangement joins TRBV7-3 to TRBJ2-1, with TRBD1 as a possible D gene (6 bases). CDR3 length: 14 amino acids. Germline V gives CDR1 SGHTA, CDR2 FQGTGA. In DNA, the CDR3 is TGTACCAGCAGCAACCCACAGGGACGCAATGAGCAGTTCTTC. Encoded protein: CTSSNPQGRNEQFF.

With respect to this clonotype: This may arise from a read error, as a much more abundant clone is one base away. The chain is built from TRBV25-1 and TRBJ1-2; D unclear. CDR3 length: 13 amino acids. CDR1 and CDR2 (germline): MGHDK, SYGVNS. The CDR3 bases are TGTGCCAGCGGTGACGGAGCGACCTATGGCTACACCTTC. It is translated as CASGDGATYGYTF.

The V call is TRBV6-5, the J call TRBJ1-4; D is uncertain. CDR1 and CDR2 (germline): MNHEY, SVGAGI. This CDR3 spans 15 amino acids. The germline V and J ends were trimmed by 6 bases and 8 bases, with 19 bases remaining between them. CDR3 residues: CASSESPAPEEKLFF. In DNA form, the CDR3 reads TGTGCCAGCAGCGAGAGTCCCGCACCGGAGGAAAAACTGTTTTTT.

This clonotype showed up many times. The chain employs TRBV20-1 and TRBJ2-1; D may be TRBD1 (6 bases). The CDR3 has 15 amino acids. V was shortened by 7 bases and J by 8 bases, with 24 bases between the two germline ends. CDR1 and CDR2 from the germline V gene are DFQATT and SNEGSKA (reference sequence). CDR3 loop: CSVSLDSLSRDEQFF. In DNA, the CDR3 is TGCAGTGTCTCGCTGGACAGCCTCAGTAGGGATGAGCAGTTCTTC.

This rearrangement joins TRBV29-1 to TRBJ1-1; TRBD1 matches 7 bases. V gave up 4 bases and J gave up 6 bases; unmatched junction bases: 8. The CDR3 is 13 residues long. Germline CDR1 reads SQVTM; CDR2 reads ANQGSEA. The CDR3: CSVVPDRGPEAFF. The CDR3, as DNA: TGCAGCGTTGTTCCCGATAGGGGGCCTGAAGCTTTCTTT.

The chain is built from TRBV6-1 and TRBJ1-2, with D possibly TRBD1 on 5 matching bases. This CDR3 contains 15 residues. The V and J ends lost 6 bases and 5 bases respectively, with 19 bases between them. Germline-derived CDR1 and CDR2 are MNHNS and SASEGT. The CDR3 is CASSDYTGGAYGYTF. The CDR3 DNA reads as TGTGCCAGCAGCGACTATACAGGTGGGGCTTATGGCTACACCTTC.

This clonotype turned up a few times. The J gene is TRBJ2-4, the V gene TRBV12-3 or TRBV12-4; TRBD1 matches 7 bases. J gave up 2 bases and V 6 bases, and 7 bases lay outside the gene matches. This CDR3 spans 15 amino acids. The CDR3 region has the DNA TGTGCCAGCAGAACAATGACAGGGCCCAAAAACATTCAGTACTTC. It codes for CASRTMTGPKNIQYF.

A few counts support this clonotype. The chain couples TRBV12-3 or TRBV12-4 to TRBJ2-1; no clear D gene. V gave up 5 bases and J gave up 7 bases, with 15 bases separating them. This CDR3 has 14 amino acids. CDR3 in amino acids: CASSPMADRNEQFF. The CDR3 coding sequence is TGTGCCAGCAGTCCGATGGCAGACCGGAATGAGCAGTTCTTC.

As to this clonotype: This may come from a read error, since a much larger clone is one base off. J is TRBJ2-3 and V is TRBV12-3 or TRBV12-4; possibly TRBD1 for D (6 bases). The CDR3 length is 15 residues. The CDR3 sequence: CASRLGASSTDAQYF. The CDR3 DNA follows: TGTGCCAGCAGGCTGGGGGCCTCTAGCACAGATGCGCAGTATTTT.

This clonotype was seen at least ten times. The V and J genes are TRBV4-3 and TRBJ2-1; 9 bases line up with TRBD2. Trimming at V came to 0 bases and at J to 1 base, leaving 1 base not matched to a gene. Germline V gene sequence: CDR1 LGHNA, CDR2 YSLEER. CDR3 length: 16 residues. CDR3 loop: CASSQDTSGSYNEQFF. The CDR3 nucleotides read TGCGCCAGCAGCCAAGATACTAGCGGGTCCTACAATGAGCAGTTCTTC.